The 32 T cell receptor beta chains reported below all come from one sample, sequenced in a study of post-analysis software for immune sequencing data. The library was made from cDNA and included unique molecular identifiers. TCRdb processed the PCR reads anew with MiXCR; each CDR3 protein has one entry. The sample holds about 820,000 distinct CDR3 sequences, approximately 57% seen once. These receptors' targets are unknown. Findings of the study overall: Patients showed TRBV5-6, TRBV5-1 and TRBV20-1 among four to six TRBV segments more frequent than in controls.

Sequencing was performed on blood. Receptor source: a girl aged 5 to 17 with multiple sclerosis.

The chain recombines TRBV10-3 with TRBJ2-5; D may be TRBD2 (5 bases). Germline CDR1 ENHRY, CDR2 SYGVKD. The CDR3 contains 13 residues. Trimming shortened V by 2 bases and J by 7 bases, and 11 bases separated the two germline ends. CDR3 sequence: CAISESLAGTQYF. CDR3 nucleotide sequence: TGTGCCATCAGTGAGAGTCTAGCAGGGACCCAGTACTTC.

The chain links TRBV7-8 to TRBJ2-1; D gene uncertain. Germline V gene sequence: CDR1 SGHVS, CDR2 FQNEAQ. CDR3 length: 15 residues. Trimming took off 5 bases at V and 7 bases at J, with 18 bases between the two ends. The CDR3: CASSQSLGRANEQFF. The CDR3 DNA is TGTGCCAGCAGCCAGTCCCTTGGACGGGCAAATGAGCAGTTCTTC.

The chain is built from TRBV20-1 and TRBJ2-3, with D possibly matching TRBD2 (7 bases). The CDR3 is 15 amino acids. The V end lost 5 bases, the J end lost 2 bases, and 17 bases lay between the germline ends. CDR1 and CDR2 from the germline V gene are DFQATT and SNEGSKA (reference sequence). In nucleotides, the CDR3 is TGCAGTGCTGGGGGCGGGAGCGGCGTCACAGATACGCAGTATTTT. It codes for CSAGGGSGVTDTQYF.

J is TRBJ2-7 and V is TRBV7-9; tentatively, D is TRBD2 (6 bases). The CDR3 spans 17 residues. In germline, CDR1 is SEHNR, CDR2 FQNEAQ (reference sequence). The V end was cut by 5 bases, the J end by 0 bases, with 20 bases between. The CDR3 spells CASSPRTDYSLSYEQYF. In DNA form, the CDR3 reads TGTGCCAGCAGCCCACGGACGGACTACTCCCTCTCCTACGAGCAGTACTTC.

CDR3 in amino acids: CSVGQHLNTEAFF. The CDR3 DNA reads TGCAGCGTTGGGCAACACTTGAACACTGAAGCTTTCTTT. V usage is TRBV29-1 and J usage is TRBJ1-1; the D is unclear. The CDR3 length is 13 residues. V was cut by 4 bases and J by 0 bases, with 9 bases left in between. CDR1 SQVTM and CDR2 ANQGSEA come from the germline V gene.

The J gene is TRBJ2-7, the V gene TRBV7-3; TRBD2 matches 9 bases. The J call may be incorrect, as the DNA end agrees better with TRBJ2-1. Germline assignment: CDR1 SGHTA and CDR2 FQGTGA. CDR3 length: 20 residues. In DNA form, the CDR3 reads TGTGCCAGCAGCTTACGCTGGCGGGAGGGCCGGAGGTCGGGCCTGAATGAGCAGTTCTTC. Protein sequence: CASSLRWREGRRSGLNEQFF.

The chain couples TRBV6-5 to TRBJ2-3; maybe TRBD1 (6 bases). There are 16 residues in the CDR3. The germline V and J ends were trimmed by 4 bases and 2 bases, with 16 bases remaining between them. The germline V gene has CDR1 MNHEY and CDR2 SVGAGI. The CDR3 region is CASSSGDILATDTQYF. The CDR3 coding sequence is TGTGCCAGCAGTTCAGGGGACATATTAGCCACAGATACGCAGTATTTT.

Only a few counts were recorded for this clonotype. The chain combines TRBV20-1 with TRBJ2-5; 10 positions match TRBD1. This CDR3 region has 14 residues. Germline CDR1 and CDR2: DFQATT and SNEGSKA (reference sequence). In DNA, the CDR3 is TGCAGAGTGCCCGATTGGACAGGGGGGGAGACCCAGTACTTC. The encoded protein is CRVPDWTGGETQYF.

This clonotype showed up just a few times. This sequence joins TRBV27 and TRBJ2-7, with D perhaps TRBD1 (5 bases). With 3 bases removed from V and 4 bases from J, the gap between germline ends came to 10 bases. Per the germline V gene, CDR1 is MNHEY and CDR2 is SMNVEV (reference sequence). The length of the CDR3 is 13 residues. As DNA, the CDR3 is TGTGCCAGCAGTTTTTTGGACACATACGAGCAGTACTTC. It encodes CASSFLDTYEQYF.

This clonotype was seen more than once but under ten times. The chain links TRBV25-1 to TRBJ2-7; tentatively, D is TRBD2 (5 bases). Germline V gives CDR1 MGHDK, CDR2 SYGVNS. The CDR3 runs 11 residues. With 3 bases removed from V and 12 bases from J, the gap between germline ends came to 12 bases. The CDR3 loop is CASSEVSAWYF. CDR3 bases: TGTGCCAGCAGTGAGGTTAGCGCTTGGTACTTC.

This clonotype was counted only a few times. V is TRBV10-3 and J is TRBJ1-2, with TRBD1 identical over 7 bases. J was trimmed by 8 bases and V by 10 bases; bases with no gene match: 19. The CDR3 sequence is 15 residues long. Germline V gene lookup returns CDR1 ENHRY and CDR2 SYGVKD. This chain's CDR3 is CATLKGGADLWGYTF. CDR3 bases: TGTGCCACACTTAAAGGGGGCGCAGATTTATGGGGCTACACCTTC.

This chain joins TRBV12-3 or TRBV12-4 and TRBJ1-5, with TRBD1 matching over 7 bases. This CDR3 is built from 15 residues. With 5 bases clipped from V and 0 bases from J, the junction kept 4 bases outside the gene matches. The chain's CDR3 is CASSGRQGSNQPQHF. The CDR3 DNA sequence: TGTGCCAGCAGTGGACGACAGGGTAGCAATCAGCCCCAGCATTTT.

The rearrangement joins TRBV20-1 to TRBJ2-5, with TRBD1 as a possible D gene (6 bases). The CDR3 is 15 residues long. Germline CDR1 is DFQATT and CDR2 is SNEGSKA (reference sequence). The germline V and J ends were trimmed by 3 bases and 2 bases, with 16 bases remaining between them. This CDR3 is CSARGPTGIQETQYF. DNA for the CDR3: TGCAGTGCTAGGGGCCCCACAGGGATTCAAGAGACCCAGTACTTC.

This clonotype has only one observation. The rearrangement links TRBV6-1 to TRBJ2-3; D may be TRBD2 (6 bases). Per germline, CDR1 MNHNS and CDR2 SASEGT. Trimming cost V 5 bases and J 0 bases, with 9 bases left between them. CDR3 length: 14 amino acids. The CDR3 DNA reads as TGTGCCAGCAGTAAGGGACTGAGCACAGATACGCAGTATTTT. It yields the protein CASSKGLSTDTQYF.

This clonotype was observed a handful of times. The V call is TRBV29-1, the J call TRBJ1-1; D is undetermined. This CDR3 spans 13 amino acids. V lost 7 bases, J lost 3 bases, and 15 bases lay in between. The germline V gene has CDR1 SQVTM and CDR2 ANQGSEA. CDR3 amino acids: CSGHTQRDTEAFF. Written as DNA, the CDR3 is TGCAGCGGCCACACCCAGCGGGACACTGAAGCTTTCTTT.

The chain employs TRBV20-1 and TRBJ2-1; 9 bases align to TRBD2. The CDR3 loop spans 15 amino acids. The germline V gene has CDR1 DFQATT and CDR2 SNEGSKA (reference sequence). V trimming: 3 bases; J trimming: 0 bases; junction bases outside the gene matches: 3. CDR3 amino acids: CSASGSGGSYNEQFF. In DNA form, the CDR3 reads TGCAGTGCTAGCGGTAGCGGGGGCTCCTACAATGAGCAGTTCTTC.

The CDR3, as DNA: TGTGCCATCAGTGAGTCTATTAGCGGGTACGAGCAGTACTTC. This encodes CAISESISGYEQYF. The V and J genes are TRBV10-3 and TRBJ2-7, with TRBD2 matching over 7 bases. The germline gives CDR1 ENHRY, CDR2 SYGVKD. The CDR3 sequence is 14 residues long. Trimming at V came to 0 bases and at J to 4 bases, leaving 3 bases not matched to a gene.

The rearrangement joins TRBV5-1 to TRBJ2-4; 8 bases match TRBD2. The CDR3 runs 15 residues. Germline CDR1 is SGHRS and CDR2 is YFSETQ. V was pared by 2 bases and J by 7 bases, with 8 bases of the junction left unmatched. CDR3 sequence reads: CASSFAGGTPNIQYF. The DNA for the CDR3 is TGCGCCAGCAGCTTCGCGGGAGGCACGCCGAACATTCAGTACTTC.

This clonotype was seen only a few times. This chain joins TRBV7-9 and TRBJ1-6; D perhaps matches TRBD1 (6 bases). CDR1 is SEHNR and CDR2 is FQNEAQ in the germline V gene (reference sequence). CDR3 length: 15 amino acids. Trimming removed 4 bases at V and 8 bases at J, with 15 bases between. CDR3 coding DNA: TGTGCCAGCAGCTCCTCACAGGGTCCGGATTCACCCCTCCACTTT. It codes for CASSSSQGPDSPLHF.

Comment on this clonotype: One end of the junction varies from germline; a read error may be responsible. This chain links TRBV7-7 with TRBJ2-3; 11 positions agree with TRBD2. The CDR3 consists of 16 residues. CDR1 and CDR2 (germline): SSHAT, FNYEAQ (reference sequence). CDR3 residues: CASSPGLAAGGDTQYF. The CDR3 DNA follows: TGTGCTAGCAGCCCGGGACTAGCGGCCGGGGGAGATACGCAGTATTTT.

Concerning this clonotype: Germline and junction disagree at one end, which may indicate a read error. The V and J genes are TRBV20-1 and TRBJ2-6; 8 bases line up with TRBD2. Germline V gene sequence: CDR1 DFQATT, CDR2 SNEGSKA (reference sequence). This CDR3 comprises 16 residues. The CDR3 reads CSARFTGGAGANVLTF. In DNA, the CDR3 is TGTAGTGCTAGATTCACCGGGGGGGCTGGGGCCAACGTCCTGACTTTC.

The genes are TRBV3-1 and TRBJ1-1; D perhaps matches TRBD1 (5 bases). Germline loops: CDR1 LGHDT, CDR2 YNNKEL (reference sequence). This CDR3 is built from 12 residues. V lost 6 bases and J 8 bases, leaving 13 bases between the germline ends. CDR3: CASRDGTDEAFF. CDR3 DNA: TGTGCCAGCAGGGACGGGACCGACGAAGCTTTCTTT.

The J gene is TRBJ2-1, the V gene TRBV20-1; D uncertain. The CDR3 runs 13 residues. V lost 0 bases to trimming and J lost 5 bases, with 8 bases between them. Germline assignment: CDR1 DFQATT and CDR2 SNEGSKA (reference sequence). The CDR3 nucleotides read TGCAGTGCTAGAGATGGGTTTCACAATGAGCAGTTCTTC. It specifies CSARDGFHNEQFF.

This clonotype appeared a few times. The gene calls are TRBV7-3 and TRBJ2-1; tentatively, D is TRBD2 (6 bases). The CDR3 has 15 residues. Germline-derived CDR1 and CDR2 are SGHTA and FQGTGA. Trimming left V 2 bases short and J 7 bases short, with 15 bases between. The CDR3 region is CASSLGTREGNEQFF. The CDR3 DNA follows: TGTGCCAGCAGCTTAGGGACGCGGGAAGGGAATGAGCAGTTCTTC.

This clonotype was observed many times. V usage is TRBV12-3 or TRBV12-4 and J usage is TRBJ1-6; D is undetermined. The CDR3 is 12 residues long. Trimming pared 4 bases from V and 8 bases from J, leaving 6 bases between. The CDR3 bases are TGTGCCAGCAGTTCCCAGTATTCACCCCTCCACTTT. Translating gives CASSSQYSPLHF.

This clonotype occurred a few times. The chain employs TRBV6-5 and TRBJ2-7; possibly TRBD1 for D (6 bases). This CDR3 has 15 residues. Germline V gene data show CDR1 as MNHEY and CDR2 as SVGAGI. Trimming cost V 4 bases and J 10 bases, with 23 bases left between them. The CDR3 sequence is CASSLQGPALGAQYF. The DNA for the CDR3 is TGTGCCAGCAGTTTACAGGGCCCCGCACTTGGAGCTCAGTACTTC.

The table lists this clonotype with a few counts. This chain connects TRBV12-3 or TRBV12-4 to TRBJ2-1; TRBD2 aligns across 8 bases. CDR3 length: 16 amino acids. V shed 4 bases and J 0 bases; nucleotides not matched to a gene: 5. As DNA, the CDR3 is TGTGCCAGCAGTTCACCGGGACTAGTCTCCTACAATGAGCAGTTCTTC. Amino acid sequence: CASSSPGLVSYNEQFF.

There are a few counts of this clonotype. This rearrangement joins TRBV20-1 to TRBJ2-3; D gene unclear. The germline V gene has CDR1 DFQATT and CDR2 SNEGSKA (reference sequence). The CDR3 covers 11 residues. Trimming removed 4 bases at V and 8 bases at J, with 10 bases between. This CDR3 is CSANPIVTQYF. DNA for the CDR3: TGCAGTGCTAACCCTATCGTTACGCAGTATTTT.

V is TRBV4-1 and J is TRBJ2-5, with D possibly being TRBD1 or TRBD2 (6 bases each). Trimming shortened V by 1 base and J by 2 bases, and 14 bases separated the two germline ends. The length of the CDR3 is 16 residues. CDR1 MGHRA and CDR2 YSYEKL come from the germline V gene. The CDR3 DNA follows: TGCGCCAGCAGCCAAGGAGGGGGGCGCGTACAAGAGACCCAGTACTTC. Amino acids: CASSQGGGRVQETQYF.

Turning to this clonotype: One junction end does not reproduce the germline sequence, and a read error may be involved. This chain joins TRBV10-3 and TRBJ2-7; D may be TRBD1 or TRBD2 (5 bases each). The CDR3 length is 13 residues. CDR1 and CDR2 from the germline V gene are ENHRY and SYGVKD. The CDR3: CVIRELFSYGQYF. CDR3 DNA: TGTGTCATCAGGGAGTTATTTTCCTACGGGCAGTACTTC.

This chain joins TRBV9 and TRBJ2-5; 8 nucleotides match TRBD2. The germline V gene has CDR1 SGDLS and CDR2 YYNGEE. This CDR3 spans 15 amino acids. The junction had 1 base not matched to a gene; V was cut back by 0 bases and J by 0 bases. DNA for the CDR3: TGTGCCAGCAGCGTAGGGACTAGCAACCAAGAGACCCAGTACTTC. It codes for CASSVGTSNQETQYF.

CDR3 region: CASSDTSQETQYF. Here the CDR3 DNA reads TGTGCCAGTAGCGACACCTCGCAAGAGACCCAGTACTTC. The chain has TRBV25-1 and TRBJ2-5; tentatively, D is TRBD2 (5 bases). V was cut by 9 bases and J by 2 bases, with 13 bases left in between. Per germline, CDR1 MGHDK and CDR2 SYGVNS. The CDR3 consists of 13 residues.